A selection of T cell receptor beta chains follows, all from one sample in a study of PD-L1 blockade in urothelial cancer. Libraries were prepared by immunoSEQ multiplex PCR; TCRdb keeps only in-frame clonotypes and omits some of them. The sample holds around 60,000 clones, 80% to 85% seen once. Source: PBMCs, taken around atezolizumab (anti-PD-L1) treatment. The receptors were gathered from a man between 65 and 79 years old with urothelial cancer. Both conserved end residues are part of each CDR3. A D gene is named only where the DNA matches it firmly. Size is stated for part of the rows, as once, few or many counts, or as a class when the clone is expanded.

d_gene	abundance	v_gene	j_gene	CDR3aa	CDR3nt
TRBD1	NA	TRBV4-2	TRBJ1-2	CASSPRTGGSYGYTF	TGTGCCAGCAGCCCCCGGACAGGGGGATCCTATGGCTACACCTTC
NA	NA	TRBV28	TRBJ2-7	CASSPPTPYEQYF	TGTGCCAGCAGCCCCCCCACTCCCTACGAGCAGTACTTC
TRBD1	NA	TRBV29-1	TRBJ1-5	CSVVPGGDQPQHF	TGCAGCGTAGTTCCAGGGGGCGATCAGCCCCAGCATTTT
TRBD1	NA	TRBV5-5	TRBJ2-5	CASSLLQGEQETQYF	TGTGCCAGCAGCTTACTCCAGGGGGAACAAGAGACCCAGTACTTC
TRBD2	NA	TRBV7-8	TRBJ2-7	CASSHRLAGTYEQYF	TGTGCCAGCAGCCATAGACTAGCGGGAACGTACGAGCAGTACTTC
NA	few	TRBV2	TRBJ2-2	CASRRGSAGELFF	TGTGCCAGCAGGCGGGGAAGCGCCGGGGAGCTGTTTTTT
NA	NA	TRBV10-2	TRBJ2-5	CASSESGETQYF	TGCGCCAGCAGTGAGTCCGGAGAGACCCAGTACTTC
NA	NA	TRBV28	TRBJ1-2	CAVSWPQVVYGYTF	TGTGCCGTCAGCTGGCCCCAGGTGGTCTATGGCTACACCTTC
NA	NA	TRBV7-3	TRBJ1-1	CASSPAGGGVAEAFF	TGTGCCAGCAGCCCCGCCGGTGGGGGGGTGGCTGAAGCTTTCTTT
NA	NA	TRBV28	TRBJ2-2	CASRGGLGSTGELFF	TGTGCCAGCAGGGGGGGATTGGGCAGCACCGGGGAGCTGTTTTTT
TRBD2	NA	TRBV27	TRBJ2-1	CAIWTSIGEQFF	TGTGCCATCTGGACTAGCATAGGTGAGCAGTTCTTC
TRBD1	few	TRBV30	TRBJ1-2	CAWTRDRGGYGYTF	TGTGCCTGGACTCGAGACAGGGGGGGCTATGGCTACACCTTC
NA	NA	TRBV6-1	TRBJ1-5	CASSEVPGETYQPQHF	TGTGCCAGCAGTGAAGTCCCAGGGGAGACCTATCAGCCCCAGCATTTT
NA	NA	TRBV4-1	TRBJ1-2	CASSQLAGLSGYTF	TGCGCCAGCAGTCAACTTGCGGGGCTTAGTGGCTACACCTTC
NA	once	TRBV5-1	TRBJ2-7	CASRPRDSYEQYF	TGCGCCAGCAGACCTCGGGATTCCTACGAGCAGTACTTC
NA	NA	TRBV11-2	TRBJ2-5	CASSPSWGQIETQYF	TGTGCCAGCAGCCCGTCCTGGGGGCAGATAGAGACCCAGTACTTC
NA	NA	TRBV28	TRBJ2-3	CASSLAFNSGDTQYF	TGTGCCAGCAGTTTAGCGTTCAACTCCGGAGATACGCAGTATTTT
TRBD2	NA	TRBV10-1	TRBJ2-1	CARGRLRAGEFYNVEQFF	TGCGCCAGGGGACGCCTGAGGGCGGGGGAGTTCTACAATGTTGAGCAGTTCTTC
NA	NA	TRBV29-1	TRBJ2-3	CSAEGRGATDTQYF	TGCAGCGCAGAAGGTCGGGGGGCCACAGATACGCAGTATTTT
NA	few	TRBV19	TRBJ2-2	CASKGTFYTGELFF	TGTGCCAGTAAGGGGACATTTTACACCGGGGAGCTGTTTTTT
TRBD2	NA	TRBV6-1	TRBJ2-1	CASSDAILAEGYNEQFF	TGTGCCAGCAGTGACGCCATACTAGCGGAAGGATACAATGAGCAGTTCTTC
TRBD2	NA	TRBV7-8	TRBJ2-1	CASSLLAGGSSYNEQFF	TGTGCCAGCAGCTTACTAGCGGGAGGGAGCTCCTACAATGAGCAGTTCTTC
NA	few	TRBV2	TRBJ2-2	CASSDDRFDIGELFF	TGTGCCAGCAGTGATGACAGGTTTGACATCGGGGAGCTGTTTTTT
TRBD1	NA	TRBV5-6	TRBJ2-7	CASSALGQGEGEQYF	TGTGCCAGCAGCGCACTAGGACAGGGGGAGGGTGAGCAGTACTTC
TRBD2	NA	TRBV4-2	TRBJ2-3	CASSQDDMAGGITDTQYF	TGTGCCAGCAGCCAAGATGATATGGCGGGAGGGATCACAGATACGCAGTATTTT
TRBD1	NA	TRBV7-9	TRBJ2-7	CASSWDRGRLGQYF	TGTGCCAGCAGCTGGGACAGGGGGCGCTTGGGGCAGTACTTC
TRBD2	few	TRBV5-1	TRBJ2-1	CASSLGAGAYNEQFF	TGCGCCAGCAGCTTGGGTGCGGGAGCCTACAATGAGCAGTTCTTC
TRBD2	NA	TRBV5-4	TRBJ2-3	CASSRGTSGATDTQYF	TGTGCCAGCAGCCGTGGGACTAGCGGGGCCACAGATACGCAGTATTTT
TRBD2	NA	TRBV5-6	TRBJ2-3	CASSSLGGDTDTQYF	TGTGCCAGCAGCTCACTGGGGGGGGACACAGATACGCAGTATTTT
NA	NA	TRBV14	TRBJ2-5	CASSHGDRDYQETQYF	TGTGCCAGCAGCCATGGCGACAGGGACTACCAAGAGACCCAGTACTTC
TRBD1	NA	TRBV18	TRBJ2-6	CASSPGQGYKLPGANVLTF	TGTGCCAGCTCACCGGGACAGGGATACAAACTCCCTGGGGCCAACGTCCTGACTTTC
NA	NA	TRBV6-1	TRBJ2-3	CASSEDGRASTDTQYF	TGTGCCAGCAGTGAAGACGGGAGAGCTAGCACAGATACGCAGTATTTT
NA	NA	TRBV7-2	TRBJ2-7	CASSLPPGVGQNEQYF	TGTGCCAGCAGCTTGCCCCCAGGGGTGGGCCAAAACGAGCAGTACTTC
TRBD1	NA	TRBV4-1	TRBJ1-1	CASSQSTGDLTEAFF	TGCGCCAGCAGCCAGTCTACAGGGGATCTCACTGAAGCTTTCTTT
TRBD1	NA	TRBV11-2	TRBJ2-7	CASSTFRGRSSYEQYF	TGTGCCAGCAGCACCTTCAGGGGGAGAAGCTCCTACGAGCAGTACTTC
NA	NA	TRBV29-1	TRBJ2-3	CSVAAGTDTQYF	TGCAGCGTTGCGGCAGGGACAGATACGCAGTATTTT
TRBD1	NA	TRBV27	TRBJ2-7	CASSFSGQGAVEQYF	TGTGCCAGCAGTTTCTCGGGACAGGGTGCCGTCGAGCAGTACTTC
NA	NA	TRBV7-8	TRBJ2-2	CASSLMAANTGELFF	TGTGCCAGCAGCTTAATGGCAGCGAACACCGGGGAGCTGTTTTTT
TRBD1	few	TRBV19	TRBJ1-2	CASSPATGTGGYTF	TGTGCCAGTAGTCCCGCGACAGGGACGGGTGGCTACACCTTC
TRBD2	NA	TRBV5-6	TRBJ2-1	CASSLAGGPSSNEQFF	TGTGCCAGCAGCTTAGCGGGAGGTCCCTCGAGCAATGAGCAGTTCTTC
TRBD1	NA	TRBV27	TRBJ1-1	CASSGTGVSEAFF	TGTGCCAGCAGTGGGACAGGGGTGTCCGAAGCTTTCTTT
NA	NA	TRBV5-1	TRBJ1-1	CASSLRQVETEAFF	TGCGCCAGCAGCTTGAGGCAGGTCGAGACTGAAGCTTTCTTT
NA	NA	TRBV7-9	TRBJ1-4	CASSKHRAANEKLFF	TGTGCCAGCAGCAAACACAGGGCTGCTAATGAAAAACTGTTTTTT
NA	NA	TRBV15	TRBJ2-5	CATSRDRTKQETQYF	TGTGCCACCAGCAGAGATAGGACAAAGCAAGAGACCCAGTACTTC
TRBD2	once	TRBV5-1	TRBJ2-1	CASSSRTSGSFVYEQFF	TGCGCCAGCAGCTCTAGGACTAGCGGGAGTTTTGTGTATGAGCAGTTCTTC
NA	NA	TRBV10-3	TRBJ1-1	CAISEIRGPNTEAFF	TGTGCCATCAGTGAGATTAGGGGCCCGAACACTGAAGCTTTCTTT
NA	NA	TRBV18	TRBJ2-3	CASSLLGDTQYF	TGTGCCAGCTCACTACTCGGAGATACGCAGTATTTT
TRBD1	NA	TRBV6-6	TRBJ2-5	CASRRGQGQETQYF	TGTGCCAGCAGGCGGGGACAGGGCCAGGAGACCCAGTACTTC
NA	few	TRBV15	TRBJ2-3	CATSRDYRDGDTQYF	TGTGCCACCAGCAGAGATTACAGGGATGGAGATACGCAGTATTTT
NA	NA	TRBV9	TRBJ2-6	CASSVGGSGANVLTF	TGTGCCAGCAGCGTAGGAGGGTCTGGGGCCAACGTCCTGACTTTC
NA	NA	TRBV6-5	TRBJ1-1	CASSPRTLLNTEAFF	TGTGCCAGCAGTCCACGGACATTATTGAACACTGAAGCTTTCTTT